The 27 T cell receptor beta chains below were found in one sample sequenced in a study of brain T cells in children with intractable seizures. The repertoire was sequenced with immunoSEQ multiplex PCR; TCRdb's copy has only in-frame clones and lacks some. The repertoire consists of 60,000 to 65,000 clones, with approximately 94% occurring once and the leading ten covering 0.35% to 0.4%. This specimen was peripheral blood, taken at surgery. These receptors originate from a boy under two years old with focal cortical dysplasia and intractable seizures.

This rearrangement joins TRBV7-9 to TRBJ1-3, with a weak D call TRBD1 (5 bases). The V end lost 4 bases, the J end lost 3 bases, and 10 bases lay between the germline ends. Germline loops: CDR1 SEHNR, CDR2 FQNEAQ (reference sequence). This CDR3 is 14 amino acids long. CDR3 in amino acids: CASSSQGFGNTIYF. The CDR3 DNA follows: TGTGCCAGCAGCTCCCAGGGATTTGGAAACACCATATATTTT. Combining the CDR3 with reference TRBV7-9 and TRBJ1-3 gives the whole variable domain DTGVSQNPRHKITKRGQNVTFRCDPISEHNRLYWYRQTLGQGPEFLTYFQNEAQLEKSRLLSDRFSAERPKGSFSTLEIQRTEQGDSAMYLCASSSQGFGNTIYFGEGSWLTVV.

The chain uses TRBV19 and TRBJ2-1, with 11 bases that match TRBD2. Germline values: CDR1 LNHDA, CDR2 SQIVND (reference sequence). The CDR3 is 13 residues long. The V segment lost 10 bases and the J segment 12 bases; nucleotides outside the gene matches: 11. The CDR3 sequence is CATGQGLAGSQFF. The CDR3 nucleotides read TGTGCCACCGGCCAAGGACTAGCGGGCTCGCAGTTCTTC.

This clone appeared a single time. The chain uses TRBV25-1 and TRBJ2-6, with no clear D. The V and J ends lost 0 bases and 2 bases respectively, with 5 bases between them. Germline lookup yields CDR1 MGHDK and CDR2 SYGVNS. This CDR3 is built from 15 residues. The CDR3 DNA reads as TGTGCCAGCAGTGAATATAGGGCTGGGGCCAACGTCCTGACTTTC. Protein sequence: CASSEYRAGANVLTF.

CDR3 coding DNA: TGTGCCAGCAGTCGTTCGGGGAATTCACCCCTCCACTTT. Its protein is CASSRSGNSPLHF. The gene calls are TRBV12-3 or TRBV12-4 and TRBJ1-6, with unresolved D. This CDR3 spans 13 amino acids. Trimming removed 5 bases from V and 7 bases from J, with 9 bases in between.

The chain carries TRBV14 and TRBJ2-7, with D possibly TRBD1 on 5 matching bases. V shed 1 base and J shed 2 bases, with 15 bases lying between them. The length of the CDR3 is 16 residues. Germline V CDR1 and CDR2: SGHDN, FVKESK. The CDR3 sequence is CASSQAVDTIPYEQYF. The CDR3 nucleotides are TGTGCCAGCAGCCAAGCCGTGGACACGATCCCCTACGAGCAGTACTTC.

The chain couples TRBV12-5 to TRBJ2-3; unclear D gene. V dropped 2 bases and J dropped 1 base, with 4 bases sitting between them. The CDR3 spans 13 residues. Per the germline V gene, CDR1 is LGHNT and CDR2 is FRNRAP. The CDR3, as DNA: TGTGCTAGTGGTTTGTTAGGCACAGATACGCAGTATTTT. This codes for CASGLLGTDTQYF.

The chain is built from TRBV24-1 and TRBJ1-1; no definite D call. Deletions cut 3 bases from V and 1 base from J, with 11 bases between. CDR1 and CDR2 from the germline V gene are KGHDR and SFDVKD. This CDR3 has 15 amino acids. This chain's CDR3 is CATSDPTAANTEAFF. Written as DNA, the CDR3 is TGTGCCACCAGTGATCCCACAGCGGCGAACACTGAAGCTTTCTTT.

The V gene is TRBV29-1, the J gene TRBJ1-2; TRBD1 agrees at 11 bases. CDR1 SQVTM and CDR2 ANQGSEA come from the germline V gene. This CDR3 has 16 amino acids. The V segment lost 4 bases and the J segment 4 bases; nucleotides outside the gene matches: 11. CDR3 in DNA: TGCAGCGTTGTAGGACAGGGGGCGCCCCTTGGCTATGGCTACACCTTC. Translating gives CSVVGQGAPLGYGYTF. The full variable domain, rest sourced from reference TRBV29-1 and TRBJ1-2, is SAVISQKPSRDICQRGTSLTIQCQVDSQVTMMFWYRQQPGQSLTLIATANQGSEATYESGFVIDKFPISRPNLTFSTLTVSNMSPEDSSIYLCSVVGQGAPLGYGYTFGSGTRLTVV.

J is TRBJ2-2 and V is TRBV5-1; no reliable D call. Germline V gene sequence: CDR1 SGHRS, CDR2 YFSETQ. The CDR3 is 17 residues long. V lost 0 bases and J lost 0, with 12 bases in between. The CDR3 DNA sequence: TGCGCCAGCAGCTTGGCCCCAGGCTCCGCGAACACCGGGGAGCTGTTTTTT. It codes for CASSLAPGSANTGELFF.

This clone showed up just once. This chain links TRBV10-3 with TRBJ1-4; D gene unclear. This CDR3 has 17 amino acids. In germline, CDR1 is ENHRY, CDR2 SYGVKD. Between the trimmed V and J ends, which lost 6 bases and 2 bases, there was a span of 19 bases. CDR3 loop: CAISEMGSSSTNEKLFF. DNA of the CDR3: TGTGCCATCAGCGAAATGGGGTCCTCCTCTACTAATGAAAAACTGTTTTTT.

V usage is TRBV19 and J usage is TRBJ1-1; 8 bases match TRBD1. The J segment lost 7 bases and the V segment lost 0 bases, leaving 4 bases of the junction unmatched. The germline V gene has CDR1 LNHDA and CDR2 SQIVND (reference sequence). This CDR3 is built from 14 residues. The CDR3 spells CASSIEAGGIEAFF. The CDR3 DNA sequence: TGTGCCAGTAGTATAGAAGCAGGGGGCATTGAAGCTTTCTTT.

The CDR3 DNA reads TGTGCCAGCAGCTTAGTTCTACGGGGGACTGAAGCTTTCTTT. Translating gives CASSLVLRGTEAFF. The V and J genes are TRBV7-2 and TRBJ1-1, with a tentative D call TRBD1 (5 bases). Trimming left V 1 base short and J 5 bases short, with 11 bases between. Germline V CDR1 and CDR2: SGHTA, FQGNSA. The CDR3 covers 14 residues. Looking up the rest from reference TRBV7-2 and TRBJ1-1 gives the full variable domain: GAGVSQSPSNKVTEKGKDVELRCDPISGHTALYWYRQSLGQGLEFLIYFQGNSAPDKSGLPSDRFSAERTGGSVSTLTIQRTQQEDSAVYLCASSLVLRGTEAFFGQGTRLTVV.

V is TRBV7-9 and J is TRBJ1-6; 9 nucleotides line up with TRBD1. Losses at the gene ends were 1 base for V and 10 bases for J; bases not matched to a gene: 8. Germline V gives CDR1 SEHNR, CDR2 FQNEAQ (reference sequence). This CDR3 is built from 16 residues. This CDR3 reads CASSLEWGQGLSPLHF. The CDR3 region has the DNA TGTGCCAGCAGCTTAGAGTGGGGACAGGGACTCTCACCCCTCCACTTT. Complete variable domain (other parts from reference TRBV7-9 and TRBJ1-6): DTGVSQNPRHKITKRGQNVTFRCDPISEHNRLYWYRQTLGQGPEFLTYFQNEAQLEKSRLLSDRFSAERPKGSFSTLEIQRTEQGDSAMYLCASSLEWGQGLSPLHFGNGTRLTVT.

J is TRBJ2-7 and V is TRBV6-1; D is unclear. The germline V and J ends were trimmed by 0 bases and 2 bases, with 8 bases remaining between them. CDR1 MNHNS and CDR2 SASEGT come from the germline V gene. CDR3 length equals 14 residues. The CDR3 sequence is CASSEAWQTYEQYF. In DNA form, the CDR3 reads TGTGCCAGCAGTGAAGCGTGGCAGACCTACGAGCAGTACTTC.

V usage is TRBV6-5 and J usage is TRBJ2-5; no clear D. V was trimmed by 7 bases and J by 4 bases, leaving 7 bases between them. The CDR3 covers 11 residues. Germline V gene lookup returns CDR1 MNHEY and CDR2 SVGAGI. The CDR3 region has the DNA TGTGCCAGCACTACGGGAGAGACCCAGTACTTC. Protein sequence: CASTTGETQYF.

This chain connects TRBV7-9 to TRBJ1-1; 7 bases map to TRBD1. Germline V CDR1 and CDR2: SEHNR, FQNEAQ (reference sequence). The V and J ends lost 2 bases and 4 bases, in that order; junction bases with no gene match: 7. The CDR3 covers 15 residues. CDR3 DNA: TGTGCCAGCAGCTTATGGAGGGGGCAAGGCACTGAAGCTTTCTTT. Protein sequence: CASSLWRGQGTEAFF.

The CDR3 region is CASSPAGALVGKLFF. The CDR3 bases are TGTGCCAGCAGCCCTGCAGGGGCCCTGGTGGGAAAACTGTTTTTT. The V call is TRBV28, the J call TRBJ1-4; possibly TRBD1 for D (6 bases). Deletions cut 6 bases from V and 10 bases from J, with 21 bases between. The CDR3 has 15 residues. CDR1 and CDR2 from the germline V gene are MDHEN and SYDVKM.

For the CDR3, the DNA is TGTGCCAGCAGCCAACCAAGGGGGACAGGGGTTTCTAACTATGGCTACACCTTC. It codes for CASSQPRGTGVSNYGYTF. The gene calls are TRBV3-1 (or the pseudogene TRBV3-2) and TRBJ1-2, with 10 bases that match TRBD1. From germline, CDR1 is LGHDT and CDR2 YNNKEL (reference sequence). Unmatched junction bases numbered 9, after V lost 2 bases and J lost 0 bases. The CDR3 totals 18 residues.

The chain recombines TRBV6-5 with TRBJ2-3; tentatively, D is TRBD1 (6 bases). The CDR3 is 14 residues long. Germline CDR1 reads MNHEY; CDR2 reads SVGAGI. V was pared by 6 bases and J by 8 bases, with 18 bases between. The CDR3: CASRPGTRFPTQYF. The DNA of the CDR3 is TGTGCCAGCAGGCCCGGGACACGGTTCCCTACGCAGTATTTT.

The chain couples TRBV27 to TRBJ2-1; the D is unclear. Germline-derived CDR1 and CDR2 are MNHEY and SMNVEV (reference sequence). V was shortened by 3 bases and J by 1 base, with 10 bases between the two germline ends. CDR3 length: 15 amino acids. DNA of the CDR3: TGTGCCAGCAGTTTCGACCCGAGGTCCTACAATGAGCAGTTCTTC. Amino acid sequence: CASSFDPRSYNEQFF.

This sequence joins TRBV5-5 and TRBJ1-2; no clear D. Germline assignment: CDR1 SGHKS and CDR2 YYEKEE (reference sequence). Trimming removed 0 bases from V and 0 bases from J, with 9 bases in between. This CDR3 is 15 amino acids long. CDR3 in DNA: TGTGCCAGCAGCTTGGCATCTCGATCTAACTATGGCTACACCTTC. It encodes CASSLASRSNYGYTF. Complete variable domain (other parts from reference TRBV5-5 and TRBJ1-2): DAGVTQSPTHLIKTRGQQVTLRCSPISGHKSVSWYQQVLGQGPQFIFQYYEKEERGRGNFPDRFSARQFPNYSSELNVNALLLGDSALYLCASSLASRSNYGYTFGSGTRLTVV.

The CDR3 bases are TGTGCCAGCAGCTCGATGGACAGGTGGGACGGGGAGCTGTTTTTT. Its translation is CASSSMDRWDGELFF. This chain joins TRBV5-6 and TRBJ2-2, with TRBD1 identical over 7 bases. Looked up from germline, CDR1 is SGHDT and CDR2 is YYEEEE. V dropped 3 bases and J dropped 7; count of bases not matched to a gene: 9. The CDR3 has 15 residues.

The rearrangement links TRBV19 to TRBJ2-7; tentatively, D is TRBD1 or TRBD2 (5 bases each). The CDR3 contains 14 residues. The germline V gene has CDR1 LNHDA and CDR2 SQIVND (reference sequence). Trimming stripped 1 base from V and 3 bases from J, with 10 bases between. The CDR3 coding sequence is TGTGCCAGTAGTATAGTTTCAGGGAGCTACGAGCAGTACTTC. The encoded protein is CASSIVSGSYEQYF.

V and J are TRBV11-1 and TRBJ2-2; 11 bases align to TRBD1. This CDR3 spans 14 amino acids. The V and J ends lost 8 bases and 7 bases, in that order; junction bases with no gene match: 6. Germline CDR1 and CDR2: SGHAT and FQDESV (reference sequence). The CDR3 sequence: CASFGQGANGELFF. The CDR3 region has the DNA TGTGCCAGCTTCGGACAGGGGGCGAACGGGGAGCTGTTTTTT.

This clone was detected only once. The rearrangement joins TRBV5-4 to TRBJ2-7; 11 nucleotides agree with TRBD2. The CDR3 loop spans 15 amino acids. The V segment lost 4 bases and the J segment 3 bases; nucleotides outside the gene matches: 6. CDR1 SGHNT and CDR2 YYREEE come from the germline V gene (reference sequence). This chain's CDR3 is CASSRGLAGLYEQYF. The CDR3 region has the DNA TGTGCCAGCAGCCGAGGACTAGCGGGTCTCTACGAGCAGTACTTC.

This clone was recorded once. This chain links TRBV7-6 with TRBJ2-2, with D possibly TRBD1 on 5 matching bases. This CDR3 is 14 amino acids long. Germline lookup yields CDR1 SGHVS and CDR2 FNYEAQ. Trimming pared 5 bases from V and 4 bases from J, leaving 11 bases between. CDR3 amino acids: CASSPRQSTGELFF. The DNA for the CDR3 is TGTGCCAGCAGCCCTCGACAGAGCACCGGGGAGCTGTTTTTT.

CDR3 in DNA: TGCGCCAGCAGCCAAGAGGTCGCAGCCTTTTCTGAGCAGTACTTC. Translation: CASSQEVAAFSEQYF. The V gene is TRBV4-1, the J gene TRBJ2-7; D not certain. Per the germline V gene, CDR1 is MGHRA and CDR2 is YSYEKL. Deletions cut 0 bases from V and 7 bases from J, with 16 bases between. The CDR3 is made up of 15 amino acids.